This T cell receptor beta chain was obtained from a study of cytomegalovirus exposure and HLA in healthy donors. Overall study findings and caveats: In vitro testing confirmed a few CMV-associated chains as specific for CMV antigens. Reports indicated that the classifier achieved high specificity and sensitivity in diagnosing cytomegalovirus status.

The repertoire was sequenced with immunoSEQ multiplex PCR; TCRdb's copy has only in-frame clones and lacks some. The sample yields 150,000 to 200,000 clones, around four fifths seen once. This CDR3 has 15 amino acids. CDR1 and CDR2 (germline): MNHNY, SVGAGI (reference sequence). Trimming removed 3 bases from V and 0 bases from J; junction bases left unmatched: 1. As concerns this clone: As yet, its antigen is unknown.

The origin of this receptor is a man younger than 35 in good health and CMV-seropositive. Sequencing was done on a sample of PBMCs. V and J are TRBV6-6 and TRBJ2-2, with 7 bases fitting TRBD2. The CDR3 nucleotides are TGTGCCAGCAGTTATGGACTAGCGAACACCGGGGAGCTGTTTTTT. This translates into CASSYGLANTGELFF.